Here is one T cell receptor beta chain with its context. The specificity of this receptor is unknown. There are no base qualities to consult, and no much larger clone falls within one base. The CDR3 regions of human TCRbeta chains were subjected to immunosequencing. The study's own analysis went as follows. TCRs in the repertoires were matched against a reference library of SARS-CoV-2-specific TCRs that had been generated with the MIRA antigen-specificity platform. Breadth was defined as the fraction of unique TCRs that were SARS-CoV-2-associated. Depth was defined as the fraction of total T cells that were SARS-CoV-2-associated. Each spike-specific TCR was assigned to its reactive spike region and to a CD4 or CD8 class using the MIRA data. Log10-transformed breadth and depth values were compared by one-way ANOVA with Sidak's multiple comparisons tests. Drawn from immuneACCESS, this table holds only the in-frame rearrangements with V and J called that TCRdb kept. Clones are partly lost; checked studies trace under half to an unresolved V gene and leave the rest unexplained. From that table come the V and J calls and clone size; the DNA was used to work out D and trimming. The sample table holds approximately 110,000 clones, of which 92% were seen once. Jointly, the top ten make up roughly 1.2% of the sample.

The sample belongs to a study of T cell responses to AZD1222 COVID-19 vaccine (TCRdb year 2021). Regarding the complete study: Because spike-specific TCR depth and breadth did not differ between the two schedules, AZD1222 recipients who got a second dose at roughly 4 weeks were pooled with those who got a second dose at roughly 12 weeks. TCR sequencing covered about 230 trial participants: about 210 given two doses of AZD1222 and some 25 given two doses of MenACWY control vaccine. Trial participants were enrolled by age into 18-55, 56-69 and 70-plus year subgroups, with roughly 150, 30 and 60 TCR-sequenced participants respectively. General findings and caveats noted by the study authors: The vaccine-associated CD4 TCRs covered the entire spike protein, and the dominant responses fell in regions 160-218 and 743-854. After two AZD1222 doses, both the breadth and the depth of spike-specific TCRs were significantly higher than at day 0 and than in MenACWY recipients. Conclusions about previously exposed vaccinees are limited, since just six AZD1222 recipients were seropositive for SARS-CoV-2 at baseline. Participants were mostly white British, with more females than males. The authors suggested clonal diversity may have been underestimated. In the small 56-69-year group, the increase in depth fell short of significance, most likely because of low power. Reportedly, close to half of the unique spike-specific TCRs recognized epitopes lying outside the regions that are mutated in the B.1.351 and B.1.1.7 variants. Because no samples from the day 14 peak response were available, repertoires could be characterized only after the peak T cell response.

Reading from cysteine to phenylalanine, the CDR3 counts 13 amino acids. Kept here is only the CDR3 DNA, which spans 39 bases and is read in frame from base 1. The germline V gene specifies KGHDR as CDR1 and SFDVKD as CDR2. The V and J ends are trimmed by 5 bases and 0 bases, leaving 4 bases between them. Read against the paper, the sample's time point label means: baseline before first vaccination. The vaccinee samples were drawn from two UK trials, COV001 and COV002, one of which was a single-blind randomized controlled phase 2/3 trial testing AZD1222 (ChAdOx1 nCoV-19) in healthy adults. For TCRbeta chain sequencing, PBMC samples from trial participants were taken at day 0 and at day 28 after the second dose.

This TCR was sampled from an adult in good health. Sequences were derived from peripheral blood, sampled on day 0 of AZD1222 vaccination. The chain is made from TRBV24-1 and TRBJ1-5, with no D gene named confidently. The DNA sequence is as follows: TGTGCCACCAGTGTGAGTAGCAATCAGCCCCAGCATTTT. It translates as CATSVSSNQPQHF.